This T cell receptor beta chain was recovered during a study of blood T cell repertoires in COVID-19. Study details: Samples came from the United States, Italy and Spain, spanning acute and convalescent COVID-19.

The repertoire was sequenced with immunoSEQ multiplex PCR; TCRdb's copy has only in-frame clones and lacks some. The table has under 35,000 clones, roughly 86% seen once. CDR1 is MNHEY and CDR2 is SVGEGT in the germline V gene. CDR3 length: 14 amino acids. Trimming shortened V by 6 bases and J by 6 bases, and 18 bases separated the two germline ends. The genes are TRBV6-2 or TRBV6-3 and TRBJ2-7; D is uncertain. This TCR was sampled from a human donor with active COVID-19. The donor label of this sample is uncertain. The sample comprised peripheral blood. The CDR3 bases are TGTGCCAGCAGCCAATCCCACGTGTGGGCCGAGCAGTACTTC. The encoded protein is CASSQSHVWAEQYF.